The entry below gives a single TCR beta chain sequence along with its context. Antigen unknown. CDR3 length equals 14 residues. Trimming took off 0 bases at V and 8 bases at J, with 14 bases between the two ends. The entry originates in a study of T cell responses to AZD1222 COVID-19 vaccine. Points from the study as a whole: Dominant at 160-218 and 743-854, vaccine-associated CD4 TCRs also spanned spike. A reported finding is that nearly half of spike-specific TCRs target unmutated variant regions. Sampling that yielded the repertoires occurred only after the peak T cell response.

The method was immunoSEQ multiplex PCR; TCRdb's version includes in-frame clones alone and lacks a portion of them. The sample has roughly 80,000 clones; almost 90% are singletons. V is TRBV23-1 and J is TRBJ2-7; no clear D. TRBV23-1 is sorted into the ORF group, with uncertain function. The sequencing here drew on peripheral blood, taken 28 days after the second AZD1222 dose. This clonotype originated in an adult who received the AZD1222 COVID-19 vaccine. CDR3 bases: TGCGCCAGCAGTCAATCAAAGACACCAGGAAAGCAGTACTTC. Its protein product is CASSQSKTPGKQYF.